Sequencing of this T cell receptor (beta chain) was carried out in a study of OX40 agonist ivuxolimab in advanced cancers. V was trimmed by 6 bases and J by 0 bases, leaving 6 bases between them. This CDR3 has 12 amino acids. Germline CDR1 is SGHDT and CDR2 is YYEEEE. Sampling of blood occurred at baseline, cycle 4 day 1, and cycle 7 day 1. Clones were read by immunoSEQ multiplex PCR, and TCRdb kept only the in-frame ones, dropping some. The sample consists of roughly 70,000 clones, about 89% of them appearing once. This chain links TRBV5-6 with TRBJ2-5; D gene ambiguous. Sequences were derived from CD4+ or CD8+ T cells sorted from blood, sampled in a trial of the OX40 agonist ivuxolimab. The receptor was derived from an adult with an advanced solid tumor such as melanoma, head and neck, liver or kidney cancer. In DNA, the CDR3 is TGTGCCAGCAATCGAAACCAAGAGACCCAGTACTTC. Its protein is CASNRNQETQYF.